What follows are 20 T cell receptor beta chains derived from one specimen sequenced in a study of graft-versus-host responses after intestinal transplantation. These receptors have no identified antigens. TCRdb's copy holds only in-frame clones and misses some; the assay was immunoSEQ multiplex PCR. The repertoire consists of more than 85,000 clones, with about 90% occurring once and the leading ten covering less than 0.08%. The sample was unstimulated CD8+ T cells sorted from spleen or lymph node cells, taken before transplant. All receptors derive from a human donor who was the organ donor for an intestinal transplant.

V and J are TRBV7-6 and TRBJ1-2; D unresolved. V gave up 4 bases and J gave up 6 bases, with 12 bases separating them. Per the germline V gene, CDR1 is SGHVS and CDR2 is FNYEAQ. The CDR3 contains 13 residues. Here the CDR3 reads CASSSHHPDGYTF. CDR3 DNA: TGTGCCAGCAGCTCTCACCACCCGGATGGCTACACCTTC.

This clone came up once. The CDR3 spells CASSLRRPGLQETQYF. As DNA, the CDR3 is TGTGCCAGCAGTTTGAGAAGGCCGGGACTACAAGAGACCCAGTACTTC. The chain links TRBV27 to TRBJ2-5; 7 nucleotides align to TRBD2. This CDR3 spans 16 amino acids. Germline values: CDR1 MNHEY, CDR2 SMNVEV (reference sequence). Trimming removed 3 bases from V and 2 bases from J; junction bases left unmatched: 9.

In this sample, this clone turned up once. The rearrangement joins TRBV4-1 to TRBJ2-7; D is possibly TRBD2 (6 bases). Deletions cut 1 base from V and 3 bases from J, with 10 bases between. The CDR3 consists of 14 residues. In germline, CDR1 is MGHRA, CDR2 YSYEKL. The CDR3 protein is CASSQAGTGYEQYF. The CDR3 nucleotides read TGCGCCAGCAGCCAAGCCGGGACTGGCTACGAGCAGTACTTC.

V is TRBV28 and J is TRBJ2-1; TRBD1 aligns across 8 bases. The CDR3 has 14 residues. Germline V lookup: CDR1 MDHEN, CDR2 SYDVKM. With 11 bases clipped from V and 4 bases from J, the junction kept 10 bases outside the gene matches. This CDR3 reads CAANGGDRYNEQFF. The CDR3 coding sequence is TGTGCCGCGAACGGCGGGGACAGGTACAATGAGCAGTTCTTC.

V usage is TRBV12-5 and J usage is TRBJ2-2, with 10 positions matching TRBD2. The CDR3 contains 21 residues. The trim removed 5 bases at V and 4 bases at J, leaving 22 bases unmatched. CDR1 is LGHNT and CDR2 is FRNRAP in the germline V gene. In DNA, the CDR3 is TGTGCTAGTGGTCTTCCCCCTCTAAGCGGGGGGGCCTCGGAGGGCACCGGGGAGCTGTTTTTT. Its translation is CASGLPPLSGGASEGTGELFF.

This chain links TRBV5-4 with TRBJ1-2; a weak D match, TRBD1 (5 bases). This CDR3 spans 15 amino acids. Germline V gives CDR1 SGHNT, CDR2 YYREEE (reference sequence). The germline V and J ends were trimmed by 2 bases and 4 bases, with 15 bases remaining between them. The CDR3 sequence: CASSLLSDRIYGYTF. CDR3 coding DNA: TGTGCCAGCAGCTTACTTAGTGACAGAATCTATGGCTACACCTTC. The variable domain in full, with the rest retrieved from reference TRBV5-4 and TRBJ1-2, is ETGVTQSPTHLIKTRGQQVTLRCSSQSGHNTVSWYQQALGQGPQFIFQYYREEENGRGNFPPRFSGLQFPNYSSELNVNALELDDSALYLCASSLLSDRIYGYTFGSGTRLTVV.

In its sample, this clone was seen a few times. The genes are TRBV6-5 and TRBJ2-7; 8 bases map to TRBD1. Trimming took 5 bases from V and 0 from J; bases not matched to a gene: 3. The CDR3 length is 14 residues. The V gene's germline CDR1 is MNHEY and CDR2 SVGAGI. The CDR3 sequence is CASSAGQGSYEQYF. Written as DNA, the CDR3 is TGTGCCAGCAGTGCCGGACAGGGCTCCTACGAGCAGTACTTC.

The chain combines TRBV5-6 with TRBJ2-7, with 9 nucleotides matching TRBD2. J was trimmed by 7 bases and V by 2 bases; bases with no gene match: 4. Germline assignment: CDR1 SGHDT and CDR2 YYEEEE. This CDR3 comprises 13 residues. The CDR3 here is CASSLGLAREQYF. The CDR3 DNA sequence: TGTGCCAGCAGCTTAGGACTAGCGCGGGAGCAGTACTTC. The whole variable domain, remainder taken from reference TRBV5-6 and TRBJ2-7, is DAGVTQSPTHLIKTRGQQVTLRCSPKSGHDTVSWYQQALGQGPQFIFQYYEEEERQRGNFPDRFSGHQFPNYSSELNVNALLLGDSALYLCASSLGLAREQYFGPGTRLTVT.

The CDR3 DNA follows: TGTGCCAGCAGCGTAGAGGGGGGGCACAATGAGCAGTTCTTC. The encoded protein is CASSVEGGHNEQFF. The V call is TRBV9, the J call TRBJ2-1, with D maybe TRBD2 (7 bases). Germline assignment: CDR1 SGDLS and CDR2 YYNGEE. The CDR3 is made up of 14 amino acids. V was trimmed by 0 bases and J by 5 bases, leaving 9 bases between them.

V and J are TRBV11-1 and TRBJ1-1; D is uncertain. Germline V lookup: CDR1 SGHAT, CDR2 FQDESV (reference sequence). The CDR3 consists of 14 residues. The V end lost 3 bases, the J end lost 4 bases, and 12 bases lay between the germline ends. The CDR3 coding sequence is TGTGCCAGCAGCTTGCTACGGGAAGGCACTGAAGCTTTCTTT. Protein sequence: CASSLLREGTEAFF.

This chain connects TRBV5-1 to TRBJ2-7; D gene unclear. V was trimmed by 1 base and J by 1 base, leaving 6 bases between them. Germline values: CDR1 SGHRS, CDR2 YFSETQ. The CDR3 runs 13 residues. In DNA form, the CDR3 reads TGCGCCAGCAGCTTGAACTGGTCCTACGAGCAGTACTTC. Protein sequence: CASSLNWSYEQYF.

This clone turned up a few times. The chain combines TRBV5-1 with TRBJ2-7; perhaps TRBD2 as D (6 bases). Looked up from germline, CDR1 is SGHRS and CDR2 is YFSETQ. The CDR3 is made up of 14 amino acids. With 0 bases removed from V and 7 bases from J, the gap between germline ends came to 14 bases. The CDR3 DNA reads TGCGCCAGCAGCTTGGCGGTAGGAGGAGGGGAGCAGTACTTC. Translating it yields CASSLAVGGGEQYF.

This chain links TRBV6-5 with TRBJ2-3; D may be TRBD2 (6 bases). CDR1 and CDR2 (germline): MNHEY, SVGAGI. This CDR3 has 16 amino acids. Trimming removed 2 bases from V and 6 bases from J, with 18 bases in between. CDR3 in DNA: TGTGCCAGCAGTTACGATCGGCGGGGCGGCCCGGATACGCAGTATTTT. Translated, it gives CASSYDRRGGPDTQYF.

The rearrangement links TRBV5-4 to TRBJ2-7; a possible D gene is TRBD1 (5 bases). Trimming cost V 2 bases and J 6 bases, with 15 bases left between them. Germline V lookup: CDR1 SGHNT, CDR2 YYREEE (reference sequence). The CDR3 sequence is 14 residues long. The CDR3 loop is CASSLPPREGEQYF. CDR3 DNA sequence: TGTGCCAGCAGCTTACCCCCCAGGGAAGGCGAGCAGTACTTC.

CDR3 bases: TGTGCCAGCAGCTTGGGGCTTGCGAACAGCTACAATGAGCAGTTCTTC. Translated: CASSLGLANSYNEQFF. The chain is built from TRBV5-6 and TRBJ2-1; D call uncertain. Trimming pared 0 bases from V and 3 bases from J, leaving 13 bases between. The CDR3 sequence is 16 residues long. Germline V gene lookup returns CDR1 SGHDT and CDR2 YYEEEE. The entire variable domain, with the rest obtained from reference TRBV5-6 and TRBJ2-1, is as follows: DAGVTQSPTHLIKTRGQQVTLRCSPKSGHDTVSWYQQALGQGPQFIFQYYEEEERQRGNFPDRFSGHQFPNYSSELNVNALLLGDSALYLCASSLGLANSYNEQFFGPGTRLTVL.

V usage is TRBV9 and J usage is TRBJ2-1; D might be TRBD2 (6 bases). V was cut by 2 bases and J by 6 bases, with 12 bases left in between. Germline values: CDR1 SGDLS, CDR2 YYNGEE. There are 14 residues in the CDR3. DNA of the CDR3: TGTGCCAGCAGCGTTACGTCGGGACTCAATGAGCAGTTCTTC. It encodes CASSVTSGLNEQFF.

A single count supports this clone. V gene TRBV9 combines with J gene TRBJ1-1; D is possibly TRBD1 (5 bases). Trimming shortened V by 3 bases and J by 4 bases, and 19 bases separated the two germline ends. This CDR3 region has 16 residues. Germline V lookup: CDR1 SGDLS, CDR2 YYNGEE. In DNA, the CDR3 is TGTGCCAGCAGCGGTAACAAGGAGGGCGGGGGCACTGAAGCTTTCTTT. This sequence encodes CASSGNKEGGGTEAFF.

The chain employs TRBV4-2 and TRBJ2-2; D unclear. Trimming took 0 bases from V and 4 from J, leaving 9 bases between them. The germline V gene has CDR1 LGHNA and CDR2 YNFKEQ. This CDR3 comprises 15 residues. CDR3 in DNA: TGTGCCAGCAGCCAAGATCCCGGGTCCACCGGGGAGCTGTTTTTT. Translated, it gives CASSQDPGSTGELFF.

The chain employs TRBV5-5 and TRBJ1-4, with D uncertain. This CDR3 is 14 amino acids long. The germline CDR1 and CDR2 sequences are SGHKS and YYEKEE (reference sequence). Trimming took 4 bases from V and 8 from J, leaving 15 bases between them. CDR3 sequence reads: CASSPMGEEEKLFF. The CDR3 DNA reads as TGTGCCAGCAGCCCGATGGGTGAGGAGGAAAAACTGTTTTTT.

The chain has TRBV9 and TRBJ2-7; possibly TRBD2 for D (7 bases). The CDR3 sequence is 17 residues long. Trimming removed 0 bases at V and 6 bases at J, with 22 bases between. Germline loops: CDR1 SGDLS, CDR2 YYNGEE. CDR3 loop: CASSVGAQRGGPSEQYF. The CDR3 DNA follows: TGTGCCAGCAGCGTAGGAGCCCAACGCGGGGGCCCCTCCGAGCAGTACTTC.